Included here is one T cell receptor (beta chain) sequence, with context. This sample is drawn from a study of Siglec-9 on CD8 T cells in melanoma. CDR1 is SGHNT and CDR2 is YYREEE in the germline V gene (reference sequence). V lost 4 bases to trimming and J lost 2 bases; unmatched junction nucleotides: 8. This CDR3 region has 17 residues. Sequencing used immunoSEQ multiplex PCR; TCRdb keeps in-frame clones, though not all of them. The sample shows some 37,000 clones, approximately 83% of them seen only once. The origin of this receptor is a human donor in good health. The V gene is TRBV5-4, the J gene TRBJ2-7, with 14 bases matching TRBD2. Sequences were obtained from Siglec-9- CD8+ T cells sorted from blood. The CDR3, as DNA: TGTGCCAGCAGCCCAGGGACTAGCGGGAGCTGGGCCTACGAGCAGTACTTC. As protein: CASSPGTSGSWAYEQYF.